One sample yielded the 2 T cell receptor beta chains listed below, sequenced in a study of blood T cell repertoires in COVID-19. The repertoire was sequenced with immunoSEQ multiplex PCR; TCRdb's copy has only in-frame clones and lacks some. The sample records about 48,000 clones, approximately 80% being singletons. Sequenced material: peripheral blood. These TCRs come from a man aged 65 to 85 with acute or convalescent COVID-19.

DNA for the CDR3: TGCGCCAGCACTGAGCAGGGCCAGGGCGAGCAGTACTTC. Protein: CASTEQGQGEQYF. This chain links TRBV5-1 with TRBJ2-7; D perhaps matches TRBD1 (5 bases). Trimming took off 6 bases at V and 6 bases at J, with 16 bases between the two ends. The germline V gene has CDR1 SGHRS and CDR2 YFSETQ. The CDR3 has 13 residues.

The gene calls are TRBV7-2 and TRBJ1-5, with D perhaps matching TRBD1 (6 bases). Germline CDR1 is SGHTA and CDR2 is FQGNSA. The ends were cut back, 5 bases at V and 7 bases at J, with 9 bases in the middle. CDR3 length equals 12 residues. DNA of the CDR3: TGTGCCAGCAGCCTGGACAGACAGCCCCAGCATTTT. It encodes CASSLDRQPQHF. The variable domain in full, completed from reference TRBV7-2 and TRBJ1-5, reads GAGVSQSPSNKVTEKGKDVELRCDPISGHTALYWYRQSLGQGLEFLIYFQGNSAPDKSGLPSDRFSAERTGGSVSTLTIQRTQQEDSAVYLCASSLDRQPQHFGDGTRLSIL.